The 28 T cell receptor beta chains in this list originate from one sample, sequenced in a study of early T cells in non-severe SARS-CoV-2 infection. TCRdb redid the calling of the 5' RACE reads with MiXCR, one entry per CDR3 protein. The sample records 75,000 to 100,000 distinct CDR3 sequences, 16% being singletons. Sequencing used whole blood. The receptors originated from an adult who was a healthcare worker with PCR-confirmed SARS-CoV-2 infection or an uninfected control (not recorded which).

This clonotype qualifies as medium-sized (0.01 to 0.1%). V usage is TRBV4-3 and J usage is TRBJ2-1, with TRBD2 as a possible D gene (6 bases). Germline CDR1 is LGHNA and CDR2 is YSLEER. The CDR3 length is 16 residues. Trimming cost V 2 bases and J 4 bases, with 15 bases left between them. The CDR3 bases are TGCGCCAGCAGCCAAACACGGGAGATGGAGTACAATGAGCAGTTCTTC. Its translation is CASSQTREMEYNEQFF.

The chain carries TRBV7-2 and TRBJ2-3; D tentatively fits TRBD1 or TRBD2 (6 bases each). This CDR3 contains 15 residues. V dropped 0 bases and J dropped 2 bases, with 9 bases sitting between them. Per germline, CDR1 SGHTA and CDR2 FQGNSA. As DNA, the CDR3 is TGTGCCAGCAGCTTAGCGGGGGGCCCCACAGATACGCAGTATTTT. Its protein is CASSLAGGPTDTQYF.

This clonotype was counted ten times or more. The gene calls are TRBV7-8 and TRBJ2-3; D not resolved. V was pared by 1 base and J by 0 bases, with 8 bases between. CDR3 length equals 15 residues. The germline CDR1 and CDR2 sequences are SGHVS and FQNEAQ. This CDR3 is CASSLGASSTDTQYF. The DNA for the CDR3 is TGTGCCAGCAGCTTAGGGGCCTCTAGCACAGATACGCAGTATTTT.

The chain carries TRBV7-8 and TRBJ1-4, with D tentatively TRBD1 (6 bases). Germline V gene sequence: CDR1 SGHVS, CDR2 FQNEAQ. Trimming removed 5 bases at V and 4 bases at J, with 11 bases between. The CDR3 totals 14 residues. Written as DNA, the CDR3 is TGTGCCAGCAGCCAGACAGGAAGTAATGAAAAACTGTTTTTT. This sequence encodes CASSQTGSNEKLFF.

This chain uses TRBV30 with TRBJ1-3; the D is unclear. The CDR3 covers 11 residues. Per the germline V gene, CDR1 is GTSNPN and CDR2 is SVGIG (reference sequence). V was shortened by 2 bases and J by 8 bases, with 7 bases between the two germline ends. Written as DNA, the CDR3 is TGTGCCTGGAGTATCGCGTACACCATATATTTT. It yields the protein CAWSIAYTIYF.

This clonotype appeared many times. This chain links TRBV27 with TRBJ2-6; D is possibly TRBD2 (5 bases). This CDR3 is 15 amino acids long. Germline V gene lookup returns CDR1 MNHEY and CDR2 SMNVEV (reference sequence). Trimming stripped 5 bases from V and 4 bases from J, with 12 bases between. For the CDR3, the DNA is TGTGCCAGCAGTCTAGAGGGAACGGGGGCCAACGTCCTGACTTTC. This sequence encodes CASSLEGTGANVLTF.

V gene TRBV7-2 combines with J gene TRBJ1-5, with D uncertain. The CDR3 length is 15 residues. The germline gives CDR1 SGHTA, CDR2 FQGNSA. Deletions cut 0 bases from V and 5 bases from J, with 11 bases between. CDR3 nucleotide sequence: TGTGCCAGCAGCTTAGCGGTTGGTGGGTATCAGCCCCAGCATTTT. It yields the protein CASSLAVGGYQPQHF.

The chain recombines TRBV10-3 with TRBJ2-1; TRBD2 agrees at 8 bases. CDR3 length: 12 amino acids. V was clipped by 6 bases and J by 6 bases; unmatched bases: 1. Germline CDR1 ENHRY, CDR2 SYGVKD. CDR3 region: CAISGRVNEQFF. DNA of the CDR3: TGTGCCATCAGCGGGAGGGTCAATGAGCAGTTCTTC.

The table lists this clonotype with many counts. The genes are TRBV5-1 and TRBJ2-5; D gene unclear. Germline loops: CDR1 SGHRS, CDR2 YFSETQ. The CDR3 sequence is 14 residues long. V lost 2 bases to trimming and J lost 4 bases, with 12 bases between them. DNA of the CDR3: TGCGCCAGCAGCTTAGGCTCAACCGGAGAGACCCAGTACTTC. Protein product: CASSLGSTGETQYF.

This clonotype came up a few times. CDR3 loop: CSAAEWGVTDTQYF. The CDR3 DNA is TGCAGTGCTGCGGAGTGGGGGGTCACAGATACGCAGTATTTT. The chain uses TRBV20-1 and TRBJ2-3; maybe TRBD2 (6 bases). CDR1 DFQATT and CDR2 SNEGSKA come from the germline V gene (reference sequence). V dropped 5 bases and J dropped 2 bases, with 14 bases sitting between them. This CDR3 comprises 14 residues.

This clonotype has a handful of counts. In nucleotides, the CDR3 is TGTGCCAGTACCCTTAGGAACACAGATACGCAGTATTTT. It codes for CASTLRNTDTQYF. The chain employs TRBV19 and TRBJ2-3; D uncertain. Germline CDR1 reads LNHDA; CDR2 reads SQIVND (reference sequence). CDR3 length equals 13 residues. V was shortened by 7 bases and J by 2 bases, with 10 bases between the two germline ends.

V is TRBV29-1 and J is TRBJ2-1, with 8 bases matching TRBD1. J was trimmed by 5 bases and V by 4 bases; bases with no gene match: 4. Germline CDR1 SQVTM, CDR2 ANQGSEA. The CDR3 runs 13 residues. For the CDR3, the DNA is TGCAGCGTTGTGACAGGGGCACACAATGAGCAGTTCTTC. Translation: CSVVTGAHNEQFF.

This rearrangement joins TRBV20-1 to TRBJ2-1; perhaps TRBD2 as D (6 bases). The CDR3 sequence is 17 residues long. With 6 bases removed from V and 9 bases from J, the gap between germline ends came to 30 bases. Germline V CDR1 and CDR2: DFQATT, SNEGSKA (reference sequence). Here the CDR3 reads CSAPTPSSALLGVEQFF. In DNA, the CDR3 is TGCAGTGCCCCCACCCCCTCTAGCGCCCTTTTGGGGGTTGAGCAGTTCTTC.

This rearrangement joins TRBV28 to TRBJ1-5; tentative D call: TRBD1 (6 bases). The CDR3 is 18 amino acids. The ends were cut back, 6 bases at V and 4 bases at J, with 25 bases in the middle. CDR1 is MDHEN and CDR2 is SYDVKM in the germline V gene. The DNA of the CDR3 is TGTGCCAGCAGCTTAAGAAGCCAGGGGCGTCTAAGTAATCAGCCCCAGCATTTT. As protein: CASSLRSQGRLSNQPQHF.

The J gene is TRBJ1-1, the V gene TRBV7-2; TRBD1 might be the D (5 bases). V dropped 5 bases and J dropped 1 base, with 14 bases sitting between them. The CDR3 totals 15 residues. The germline V gene encodes CDR1 SGHTA and CDR2 FQGNSA. CDR3 sequence (DNA): TGTGCCAGCAGCGCCGAGTGGGGCCGGAACACTGAAGCTTTCTTT. Its translation: CASSAEWGRNTEAFF.

This clonotype was recorded a few times. This sequence joins TRBV5-4 and TRBJ1-6, with 8 bases aligning to TRBD1. In germline, CDR1 is SGHNT, CDR2 YYREEE (reference sequence). The CDR3 extends over 17 amino acids. Trimming took 5 bases from V and 1 from J; bases not matched to a gene: 8. The CDR3 region is CASSTDRGGSYNSPLHF. The DNA for the CDR3 is TGTGCCAGCAGTACCGACAGGGGAGGATCCTATAATTCACCCCTCCACTTT.

This clonotype was recorded a few times. The V gene is TRBV20-1, the J gene TRBJ1-5; D gene uncertain. The CDR3 is 13 residues long. From germline, CDR1 is DFQATT and CDR2 SNEGSKA (reference sequence). V was trimmed by 3 bases and J by 7 bases, leaving 13 bases between them. The chain's CDR3 is CSASRGEGQPQHF. In DNA form, the CDR3 reads TGCAGTGCTAGTCGCGGGGAAGGACAGCCCCAGCATTTT.

A remark on this clonotype: The junction differs from germline at one of its ends, possibly a read error. In DNA form, the CDR3 reads TGTGCCAGCAGCGTAGCTGGGAATAGCGCCAGAAACATTCAGTACTTC. Its protein is CASSVAGNSARNIQYF. The chain links TRBV9 to TRBJ2-4; a weak D match, TRBD2 (5 bases). CDR1 is SGDLS and CDR2 is YYNGEE in the germline V gene. The CDR3 covers 16 residues.

The V call is TRBV12-5, the J call TRBJ1-3; no firm D call. The CDR3 contains 15 residues. V lost 0 bases, J lost 0 bases, and 6 bases lay in between. Per germline, CDR1 LGHNT and CDR2 FRNRAP. The CDR3 region has the DNA TGTGCTAGTGGTTTGGTACGGGTCTCTGGAAACACCATATATTTT. It translates to CASGLVRVSGNTIYF.

The CDR3 DNA is TGTGCCATCAGTGATGGGCCTAGCAAAATAGATACGCAGTATTTT. Translating it yields CAISDGPSKIDTQYF. V is TRBV10-3 and J is TRBJ2-3; maybe TRBD2 (5 bases). This CDR3 spans 15 amino acids. Germline V gene sequence: CDR1 ENHRY, CDR2 SYGVKD. Between the trimmed V and J ends, which lost 3 bases and 5 bases, there was a span of 15 bases.

The sample holds many counts of this clonotype. The J gene is TRBJ2-5, the V gene TRBV5-5; possible D gene TRBD1, 6 bases. V lost 3 bases to trimming and J lost 4 bases, with 13 bases between them. CDR1 is SGHKS, CDR2 YYEKEE, per germline (reference sequence). CDR3 length: 14 amino acids. The CDR3 bases are TGTGCCAGCAGCTCTGGCGGACAGTCAGAGACCCAGTACTTC. The encoded protein is CASSSGGQSETQYF.

The rearrangement uses TRBV7-9 and TRBJ2-1; no clear D gene. The CDR3 runs 12 residues. Between the trimmed V and J ends, which lost 3 bases and 5 bases, there was a span of 5 bases. Germline values: CDR1 SEHNR, CDR2 FQNEAQ (reference sequence). The CDR3 sequence is CASSFENNEQFF. The CDR3 DNA follows: TGTGCCAGCAGCTTCGAGAACAATGAGCAGTTCTTC.

The J gene is TRBJ2-7, the V gene TRBV9, with D tentatively TRBD1 (5 bases). Trimming left V 0 bases short and J 2 bases short, with 12 bases between. The CDR3 consists of 15 residues. CDR1 is SGDLS and CDR2 is YYNGEE in the germline V gene. This CDR3 reads CASSVDPTDTYEQYF. CDR3 sequence (DNA): TGTGCCAGCAGCGTAGACCCGACAGATACCTACGAGCAGTACTTC.

The chain joins TRBV7-6 to TRBJ2-1; tentative D call: TRBD1 (6 bases). Trimming stripped 3 bases from V and 8 bases from J, with 17 bases between. The V gene's germline CDR1 is SGHVS and CDR2 FNYEAQ. The CDR3 runs to 15 residues. Here the CDR3 DNA reads TGTGCCAGCAGCTTCGGGACACTCGACGGGTATGAGCAGTTCTTC. It codes for CASSFGTLDGYEQFF. The variable domain in full, completed from reference TRBV7-6 and TRBJ2-1, reads GAGVSQSPRYKVTKRGQDVALRCDPISGHVSLYWYRQALGQGPEFLTYFNYEAQQDKSGLPNDRFSAERPEGSISTLTIQRTEQRDSAMYRCASSFGTLDGYEQFFGPGTRLTVL.

The sample holds many counts of this clonotype. This chain connects TRBV20-1 to TRBJ2-7; D gene unclear. V lost 5 bases and J lost 4, with 15 bases in between. From germline, CDR1 is DFQATT and CDR2 SNEGSKA (reference sequence). The CDR3 contains 13 residues. DNA of the CDR3: TGCAGTGCTCGGACGTCAAGCTATTACGAGCAGTACTTC. Translation: CSARTSSYYEQYF.

This rearrangement joins TRBV6-2 or TRBV6-3 to TRBJ1-1; D gene ambiguous. The CDR3 totals 16 residues. Trimming pared 6 bases from V and 0 bases from J, leaving 17 bases between. Germline assignment: CDR1 MNHEY and CDR2 SVGEGT. CDR3: CASRVRHNLVNTEAFF. The CDR3 bases are TGTGCCAGCAGAGTCAGGCACAACTTGGTGAACACTGAAGCTTTCTTT.

This clonotype has a handful of counts. The V gene is TRBV28, the J gene TRBJ1-6; the D gene is possibly TRBD1 (6 bases). Trimming cost V 3 bases and J 8 bases, with 14 bases left between them. The germline CDR1 and CDR2 sequences are MDHEN and SYDVKM. The CDR3 sequence is 15 residues long. CDR3 coding DNA: TGTGCCAGCAGTTTTATTAAGGGGGTCTATTCACCCCTCCACTTT. It translates to CASSFIKGVYSPLHF.

The chain employs TRBV20-1 and TRBJ2-2; a weak D match, TRBD1 (6 bases). The CDR3 covers 15 residues. Trimming shortened V by 1 base and J by 0 bases, and 9 bases separated the two germline ends. Germline CDR1 DFQATT, CDR2 SNEGSKA (reference sequence). The CDR3 protein is CSARVTGSNTGELFF. The CDR3 bases are TGCAGTGCTAGAGTTACAGGGTCGAACACCGGGGAGCTGTTTTTT.